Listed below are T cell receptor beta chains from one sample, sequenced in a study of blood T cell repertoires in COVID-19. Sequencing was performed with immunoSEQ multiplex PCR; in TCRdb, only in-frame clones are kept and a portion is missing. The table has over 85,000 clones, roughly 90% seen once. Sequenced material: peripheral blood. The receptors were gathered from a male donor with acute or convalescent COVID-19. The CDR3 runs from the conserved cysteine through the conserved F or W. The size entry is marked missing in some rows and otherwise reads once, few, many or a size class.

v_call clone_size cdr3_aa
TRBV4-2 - CASSSPDRGNTEAFF
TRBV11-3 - CASSPYTGPGELFF
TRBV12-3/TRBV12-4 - CASSQGANEKLFF
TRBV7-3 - CASSELAGVQETQYF
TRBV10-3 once CAISERTSGGNPTPIEQFF
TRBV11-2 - CASTLGTSGEQFF
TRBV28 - CASSSGTDNYNEQFF
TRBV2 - CAQGSSSYEQYF
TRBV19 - CASSPRSGFTDTQYF
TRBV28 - CASTRGGSGTEAFF
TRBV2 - CASRRQPSDEKLFF
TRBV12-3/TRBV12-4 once CASSRIDSQQYF
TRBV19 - CASSATGTKRVNEQYF
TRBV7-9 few CASSLGLANTGELFF
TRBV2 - CASSEGILGGLNQPQHF
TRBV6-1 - CASSEAPGLGNEKLFF
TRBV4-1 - CASSQDGQGSSYNSPLHF
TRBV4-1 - CASSLGLAVSYNEQFF
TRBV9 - CASSRGYTDTEAFF
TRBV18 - CASSPGQGRYEQYF
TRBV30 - CAWNAGQETQYF
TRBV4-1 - CASSQDRPGGDYGYTF
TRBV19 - CASGWGGSMNTEAFF
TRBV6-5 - CASSYSRAEGNYGYTF
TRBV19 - CASSIGTSGQETQYF
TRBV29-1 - CSVDYGQAGGYTF
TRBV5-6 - CASSFGELYGYTF
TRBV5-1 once CASSQGGSNQPQHF
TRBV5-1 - CASSTGTVQETQYF
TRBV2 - CASRIITGLSTDTQYF
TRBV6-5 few CASSYGGPGGYTF
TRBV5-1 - CASSQDRDTEAFF
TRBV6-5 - CASSYGTETSEAFF
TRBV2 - CASRGGSAGNTIYF
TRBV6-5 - CASSPRDRVQNIQYF
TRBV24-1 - CATSDGQQHQPQHF
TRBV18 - CASSPPGQAYGYTF
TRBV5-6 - CASSLQGKPQHF
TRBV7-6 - CASSPPILAGGQEDTQYF
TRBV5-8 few CASSTDRAGGYTF
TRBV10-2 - CASSEPLPKTANTIYF
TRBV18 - CASSPRDREAPQHF
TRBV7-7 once CASSLFAGRTEQFF
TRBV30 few CAWEGTSGISYEQYF
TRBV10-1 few CASREGHTIYF
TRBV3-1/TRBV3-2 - CASSQERSNSKDGYTF
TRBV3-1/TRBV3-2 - CASSPLAGAEDTQYF
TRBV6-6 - CASSRQTIRAFF
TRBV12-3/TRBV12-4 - CASSLSSREKLFF
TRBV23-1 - CASSPPDAPGGRTYEQYF